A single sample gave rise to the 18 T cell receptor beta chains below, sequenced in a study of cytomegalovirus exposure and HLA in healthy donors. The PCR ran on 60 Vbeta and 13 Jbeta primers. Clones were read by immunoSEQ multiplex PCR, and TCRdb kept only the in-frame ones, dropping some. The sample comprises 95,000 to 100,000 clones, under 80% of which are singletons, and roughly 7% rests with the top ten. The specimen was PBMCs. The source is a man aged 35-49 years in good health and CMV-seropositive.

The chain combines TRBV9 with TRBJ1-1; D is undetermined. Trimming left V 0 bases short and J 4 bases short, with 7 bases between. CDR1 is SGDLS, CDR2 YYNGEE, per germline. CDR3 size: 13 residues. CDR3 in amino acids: CASSVGHSTEAFF. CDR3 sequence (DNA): TGTGCCAGCAGCGTAGGCCATAGCACTGAAGCTTTCTTT.

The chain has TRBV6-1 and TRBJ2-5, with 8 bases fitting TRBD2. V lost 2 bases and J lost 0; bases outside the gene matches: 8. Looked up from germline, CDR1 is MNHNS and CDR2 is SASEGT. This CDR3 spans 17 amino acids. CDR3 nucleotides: TGTGCCAGCAGTGAACCAACTAGCGGACGGTACCAAGAGACCCAGTACTTC. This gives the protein CASSEPTSGRYQETQYF.

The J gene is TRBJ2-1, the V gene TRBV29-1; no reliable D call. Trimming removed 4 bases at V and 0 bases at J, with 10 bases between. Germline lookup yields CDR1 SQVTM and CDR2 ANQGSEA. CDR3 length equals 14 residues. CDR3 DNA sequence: TGCAGCGTTGGGAGTTATAGCTCCTACAATGAGCAGTTCTTC. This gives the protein CSVGSYSSYNEQFF.

CDR3 DNA: TGTGCCAGCTTGCGGAGCTACAATGAGCAGTTCTTC. It encodes CASLRSYNEQFF. J is TRBJ2-1 and V is TRBV11-3, with D unresolved. V was cut by 8 bases and J by 3 bases, with 8 bases left in between. The V gene's germline CDR1 is SGHNT and CDR2 YENEEA. The CDR3 is 12 residues long.

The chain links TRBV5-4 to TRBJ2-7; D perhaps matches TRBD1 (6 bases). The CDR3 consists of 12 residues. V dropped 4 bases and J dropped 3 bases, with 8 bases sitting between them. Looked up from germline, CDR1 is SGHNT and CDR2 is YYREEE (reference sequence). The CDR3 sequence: CASSRQDYEQYF. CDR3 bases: TGTGCCAGCAGCAGACAGGACTACGAGCAGTACTTC.

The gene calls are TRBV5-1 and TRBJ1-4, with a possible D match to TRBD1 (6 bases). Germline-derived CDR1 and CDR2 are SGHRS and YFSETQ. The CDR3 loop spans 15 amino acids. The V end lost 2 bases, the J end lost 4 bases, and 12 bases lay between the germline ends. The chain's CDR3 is CASSFRGADNEKLFF. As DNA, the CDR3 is TGCGCCAGCAGCTTCAGGGGCGCGGATAATGAAAAACTGTTTTTT.

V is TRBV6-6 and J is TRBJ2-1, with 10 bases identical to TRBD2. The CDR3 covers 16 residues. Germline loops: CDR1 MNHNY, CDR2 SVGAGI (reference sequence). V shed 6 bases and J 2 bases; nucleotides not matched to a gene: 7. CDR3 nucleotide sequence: TGTGCCAGCAGATCCACCAGCGGGGGGGCCTACAATGAGCAGTTCTTC. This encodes CASRSTSGGAYNEQFF.

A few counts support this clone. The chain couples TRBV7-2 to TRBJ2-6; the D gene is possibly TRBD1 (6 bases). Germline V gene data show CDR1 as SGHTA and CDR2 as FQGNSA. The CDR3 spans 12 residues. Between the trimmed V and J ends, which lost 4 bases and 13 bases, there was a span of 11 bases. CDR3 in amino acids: CASSSQGWVLTF. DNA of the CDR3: TGTGCCAGCAGCTCTCAGGGGTGGGTCCTGACTTTC.

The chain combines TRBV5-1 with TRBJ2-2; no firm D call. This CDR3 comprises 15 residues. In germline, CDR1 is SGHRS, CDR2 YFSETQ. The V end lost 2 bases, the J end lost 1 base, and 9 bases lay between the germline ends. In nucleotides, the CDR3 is TGCGCCAGCAGCTTCAACCCAGGGAACACCGGGGAGCTGTTTTTT. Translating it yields CASSFNPGNTGELFF. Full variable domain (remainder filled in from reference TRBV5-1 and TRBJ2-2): KAGVTQTPRYLIKTRGQQVTLSCSPISGHRSVSWYQQTPGQGLQFLFEYFSETQRNKGNFPGRFSGRQFSNSRSEMNVSTLELGDSALYLCASSFNPGNTGELFFGEGSRLTVL.

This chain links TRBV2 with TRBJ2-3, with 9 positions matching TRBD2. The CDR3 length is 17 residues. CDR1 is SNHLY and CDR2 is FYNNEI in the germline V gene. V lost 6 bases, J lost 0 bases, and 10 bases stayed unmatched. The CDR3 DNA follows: TGTGCCAGCAGAGACATAAGACTAGCGGAGAGCACAGATACGCAGTATTTT. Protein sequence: CASRDIRLAESTDTQYF. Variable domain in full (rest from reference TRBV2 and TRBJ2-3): EPEVTQTPSHQVTQMGQEVILRCVPISNHLYFYWYRQILGQKVEFLVSFYNNEISEKSEIFDDQFSVERPDGSNFTLKIRSTKLEDSAMYFCASRDIRLAESTDTQYFGPGTRLTVL.

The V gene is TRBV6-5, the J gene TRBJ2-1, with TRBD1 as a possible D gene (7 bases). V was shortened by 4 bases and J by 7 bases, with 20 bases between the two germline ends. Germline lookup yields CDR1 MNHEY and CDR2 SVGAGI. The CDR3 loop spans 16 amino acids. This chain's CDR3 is CASSSQDRIRGNEQFF. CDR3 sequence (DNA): TGTGCCAGCAGTTCGCAGGACAGGATTCGGGGGAATGAGCAGTTCTTC.

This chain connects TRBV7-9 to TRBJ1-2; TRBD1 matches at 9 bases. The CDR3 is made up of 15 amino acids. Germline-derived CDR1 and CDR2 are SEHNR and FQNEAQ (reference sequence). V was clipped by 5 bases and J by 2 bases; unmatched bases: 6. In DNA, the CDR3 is TGTGCCAGCAGCCGGAGACAGGGGGAGAACTATGGCTACACCTTC. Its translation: CASSRRQGENYGYTF.

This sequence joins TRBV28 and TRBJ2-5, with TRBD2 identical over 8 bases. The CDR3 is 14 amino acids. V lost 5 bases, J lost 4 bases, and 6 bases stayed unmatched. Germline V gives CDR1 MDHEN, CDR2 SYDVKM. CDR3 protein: CASSIAAGGETQYF. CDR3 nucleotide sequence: TGTGCCAGCAGTATAGCGGCGGGGGGAGAGACCCAGTACTTC.

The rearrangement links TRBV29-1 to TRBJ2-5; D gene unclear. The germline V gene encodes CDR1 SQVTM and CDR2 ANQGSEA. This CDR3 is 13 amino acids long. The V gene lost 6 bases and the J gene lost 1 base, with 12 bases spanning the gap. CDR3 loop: CSVTTLSQETQYF. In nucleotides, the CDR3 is TGCAGCGTAACCACACTATCCCAAGAGACCCAGTACTTC.

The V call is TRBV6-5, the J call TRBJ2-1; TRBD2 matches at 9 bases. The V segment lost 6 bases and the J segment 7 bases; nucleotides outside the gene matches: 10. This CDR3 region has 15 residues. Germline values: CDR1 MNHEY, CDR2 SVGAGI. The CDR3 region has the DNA TGTGCCAGCAGCTCCCCTGGGCGGGAGGGGAATGAGCAGTTCTTC. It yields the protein CASSSPGREGNEQFF.

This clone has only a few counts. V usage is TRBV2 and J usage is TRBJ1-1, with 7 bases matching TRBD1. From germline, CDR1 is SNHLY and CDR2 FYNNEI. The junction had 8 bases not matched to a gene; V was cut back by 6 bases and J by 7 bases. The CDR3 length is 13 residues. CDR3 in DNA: TGTGCCAGCAGAAACCAGGGGGGCCGTGAAGCTTTCTTT. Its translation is CASRNQGGREAFF.

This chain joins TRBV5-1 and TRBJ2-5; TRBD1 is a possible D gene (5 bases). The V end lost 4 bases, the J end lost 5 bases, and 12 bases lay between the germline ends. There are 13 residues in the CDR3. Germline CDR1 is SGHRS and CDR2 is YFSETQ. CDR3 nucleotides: TGCGCCAGCAGCAATAGGCCAGGGGAGACCCAGTACTTC. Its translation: CASSNRPGETQYF.

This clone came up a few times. The CDR3 is CASSLDGGHYNEQFF. CDR3 coding DNA: TGTGCCAGCAGCTTAGACGGGGGGCACTACAATGAGCAGTTCTTC. The rearrangement uses TRBV7-2 and TRBJ2-1, with a tentative D call TRBD2 (7 bases). CDR1 is SGHTA and CDR2 is FQGNSA in the germline V gene. This CDR3 is built from 15 residues. Trimming removed 1 base at V and 3 bases at J, with 10 bases between.